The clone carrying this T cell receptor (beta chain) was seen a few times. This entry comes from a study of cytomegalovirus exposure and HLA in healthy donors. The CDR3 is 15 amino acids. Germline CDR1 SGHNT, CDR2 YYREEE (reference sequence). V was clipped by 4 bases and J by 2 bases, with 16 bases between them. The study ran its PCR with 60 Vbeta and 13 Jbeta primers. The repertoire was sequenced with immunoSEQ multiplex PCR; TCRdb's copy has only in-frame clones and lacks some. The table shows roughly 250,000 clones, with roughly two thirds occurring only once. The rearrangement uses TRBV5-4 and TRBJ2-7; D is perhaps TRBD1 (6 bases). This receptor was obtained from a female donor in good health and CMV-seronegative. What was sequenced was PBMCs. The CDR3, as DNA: TGTGCCAGCAGCGAGGAACGGGACAAAACCTACGAGCAGTACTTC. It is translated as CASSEERDKTYEQYF.